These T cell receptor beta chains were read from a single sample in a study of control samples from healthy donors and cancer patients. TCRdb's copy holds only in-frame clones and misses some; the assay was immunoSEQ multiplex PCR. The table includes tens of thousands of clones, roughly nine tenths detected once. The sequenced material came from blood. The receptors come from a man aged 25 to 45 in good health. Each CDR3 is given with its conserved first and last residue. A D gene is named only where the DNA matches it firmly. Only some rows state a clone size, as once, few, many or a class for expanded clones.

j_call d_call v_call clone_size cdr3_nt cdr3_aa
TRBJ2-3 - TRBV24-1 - TGTGCCACCAGTGATTTTTACACAGATACGCAGTATTTT CATSDFYTDTQYF
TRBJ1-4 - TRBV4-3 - TGCGCCAGCAGCCTGGGACCTTGGGAAAAACTGTTTTTT CASSLGPWEKLFF
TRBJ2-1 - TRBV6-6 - TGTGCCAGCACCCCACCCGCGGCCACAATCCTCAATGAGCAGTTCTTC CASTPPAATILNEQFF
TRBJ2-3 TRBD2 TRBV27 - TGTGCCAGCAGTTCAAAGCGGGGGGAGGCAGATACGCAGTATTTT CASSSKRGEADTQYF
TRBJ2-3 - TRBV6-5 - TGTGCCAGCAGTTACACGACTCTCACAGATACGCAGTATTTT CASSYTTLTDTQYF
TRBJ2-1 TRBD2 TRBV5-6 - TGTGCCAGCAGCTTGGGCGAGGTAGCGGGATTTGGTGAGCAGTTCTTC CASSLGEVAGFGEQFF
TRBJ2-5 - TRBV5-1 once TGCGCCAGCAGCCGGGATCAAGAGACCCAGTACTTC CASSRDQETQYF
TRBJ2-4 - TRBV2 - TGTGCCAGCAGGGGACGGATGGTGACTTCTCTAGCCAAAAACATTCAGTACTTC CASRGRMVTSLAKNIQYF
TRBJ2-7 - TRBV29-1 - TGCAGCGTTGAAGGGAAGAAATACGAGCAGTACTTC CSVEGKKYEQYF
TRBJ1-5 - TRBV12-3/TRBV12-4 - TGTGCCAGCAGTTTCGGGTTCCAGCCCCAGCATTTT CASSFGFQPQHF
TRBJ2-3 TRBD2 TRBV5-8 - TGTGCCAGCAGCTTAGGACTAGCGGATCAAGATACGCAGTATTTT CASSLGLADQDTQYF
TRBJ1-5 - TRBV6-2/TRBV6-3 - TGTGCCAGCAGTTACTCGCTGCAAACTACAGGGTCGAGCAATCAGCCCCAGCATTTT CASSYSLQTTGSSNQPQHF
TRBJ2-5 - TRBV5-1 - TGCGCCAGCAGCTTGAGGCCTCGGTACCAAGAGACCCAGTACTTC CASSLRPRYQETQYF
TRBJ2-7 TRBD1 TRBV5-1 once TGCGCCAGCAGCTTGAGGGACAGGGGACCCCTCATCTACGAGCAGTACTTC CASSLRDRGPLIYEQYF
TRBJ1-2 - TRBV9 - TGTGCCAGCAGCGTAGCTACGGGGCACTTTGGCTACACCTTC CASSVATGHFGYTF
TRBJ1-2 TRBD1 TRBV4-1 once TGCGCCAGCAGCCAAGATTTAAGGGGGACAGGGGGTAGACATGGCTACACCTTC CASSQDLRGTGGRHGYTF
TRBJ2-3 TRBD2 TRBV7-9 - TGTGCCAGCAGCCCCCACTCTGCAGCGGGGGGCACAGATACGCAGTATTTT CASSPHSAAGGTDTQYF
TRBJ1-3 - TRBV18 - TGTGCCAGCTCACCAAAGGAGAGCTCTGGAAACACCATATATTTT CASSPKESSGNTIYF
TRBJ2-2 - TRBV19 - TGTGCCAGTAGTATTACCGACAGGAACGATTTATCGTACACCGGGGAGCTGTTTTTT CASSITDRNDLSYTGELFF
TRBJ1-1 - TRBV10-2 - TGCGCCAGCAGGAATGTGAACACTGAAGCTTTCTTT CASRNVNTEAFF
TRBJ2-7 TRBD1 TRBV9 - TGTGCCAGCAGCGTAGGACCACAGGGGGTCTACGAGCAGTACTTC CASSVGPQGVYEQYF
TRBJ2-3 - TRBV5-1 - TGCGCCAGCAATGGCAGGCCGAGCACAGATACGCAGTATTTT CASNGRPSTDTQYF
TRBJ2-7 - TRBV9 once TGTGCCAGCAGTTACCGGGACTTCTCCTACGAGCAGTACTTC CASSYRDFSYEQYF
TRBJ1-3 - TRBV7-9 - TGTGCCAGCAGCTTAGACGCCCGCCTCTCTGGAAACACCATATATTTT CASSLDARLSGNTIYF
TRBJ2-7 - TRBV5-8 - TGTGCCAGCAGCCCACCCGGGTTGAGCTCCTACGAGCAGTACTTC CASSPPGLSSYEQYF
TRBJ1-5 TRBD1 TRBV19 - TGTGCCAGTAGTGCGGACAGGGCGGCCCAGCCCCAGCATTTT CASSADRAAQPQHF
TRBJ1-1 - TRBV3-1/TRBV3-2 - TGTGCCAGCAGCCAAGACCCCCCACGGGCAGCGTCTGAAGCTTTCTTT CASSQDPPRAASEAFF
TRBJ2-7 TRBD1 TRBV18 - TGTGCCAGCTCACCTAGACAGGGGGTGTACGAGCAGTACTTC CASSPRQGVYEQYF
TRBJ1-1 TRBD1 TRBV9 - TGTGCCAGCAGCGTAGCTCCGGACAGGGTCGAGGAAGCTTTCTTT CASSVAPDRVEEAFF
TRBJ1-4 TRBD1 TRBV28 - TGTGCCAGCACCCAAGGGGGCCCCACTAATGAAAAACTGTTTTTT CASTQGGPTNEKLFF
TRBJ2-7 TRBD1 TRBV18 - TGTGCCAGCTCACCGGGGACAGACTCGGCTGCCTACGAGCAGTACTTC CASSPGTDSAAYEQYF
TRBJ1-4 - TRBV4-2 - TGTGCCAGCAGCCAAGTAAACGGGGTTAATGAAAAACTGTTTTTT CASSQVNGVNEKLFF
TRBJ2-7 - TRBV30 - TGTGCCTGGAGTGAAAGATGGATCTACGAGCAGTACTTC CAWSERWIYEQYF
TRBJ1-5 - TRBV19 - TGTGCCAGTAGTCCTGGGGACCTAGATCCTTATAGCAATCAGCCCCAGCATTTT CASSPGDLDPYSNQPQHF
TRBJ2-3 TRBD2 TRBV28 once TGTGCCAGCAGTTCCGGAGCGGGGGCCACAGATACGCAGTATTTT CASSSGAGATDTQYF
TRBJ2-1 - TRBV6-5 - TGTGCCAGCAGTTACTCGACGAGAGAGCAGTTCTTC CASSYSTREQFF
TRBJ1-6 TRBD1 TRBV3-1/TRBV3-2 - TGTGCCAGCAGCCAAGGACGGACAGGGGATTCACCCCTCCACTTT CASSQGRTGDSPLHF
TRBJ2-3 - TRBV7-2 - TGTGCCAGCAGCTTGAACCAGCGGTCTAGCACAGATACGCAGTATTTT CASSLNQRSSTDTQYF
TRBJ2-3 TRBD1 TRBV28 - TGTGCCAGCAGTTTCCCTCGGACAGGGGGCAATCTAGATACGCAGTATTTT CASSFPRTGGNLDTQYF
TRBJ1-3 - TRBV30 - TGTGCCTGGAGTGTATGGGGGGGTGGAAACACCATATATTTT CAWSVWGGGNTIYF
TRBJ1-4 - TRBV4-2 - TGTGCCAGCAGCCAAGCCCTAAGTGCACTCGCTAATGAAAAACTGTTTTTT CASSQALSALANEKLFF
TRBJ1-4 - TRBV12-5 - TGTGCTAGTGGTTTGGTGGGTAGAGCACAGGCAACTAATGAAAAACTGTTTTTT CASGLVGRAQATNEKLFF
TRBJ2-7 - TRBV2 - TGTGCCAGCAGTATATGGACCTACTCCTACGAGCAGTACTTC CASSIWTYSYEQYF
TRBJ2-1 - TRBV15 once TGTGCCACCAGCAGAGATCGGGGAAGCTCCTACAATGAGCAGTTCTTC CATSRDRGSSYNEQFF
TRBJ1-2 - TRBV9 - TGTGCCAGCAGCGTAGATACAGCCATGTATGGCTACACCTTC CASSVDTAMYGYTF